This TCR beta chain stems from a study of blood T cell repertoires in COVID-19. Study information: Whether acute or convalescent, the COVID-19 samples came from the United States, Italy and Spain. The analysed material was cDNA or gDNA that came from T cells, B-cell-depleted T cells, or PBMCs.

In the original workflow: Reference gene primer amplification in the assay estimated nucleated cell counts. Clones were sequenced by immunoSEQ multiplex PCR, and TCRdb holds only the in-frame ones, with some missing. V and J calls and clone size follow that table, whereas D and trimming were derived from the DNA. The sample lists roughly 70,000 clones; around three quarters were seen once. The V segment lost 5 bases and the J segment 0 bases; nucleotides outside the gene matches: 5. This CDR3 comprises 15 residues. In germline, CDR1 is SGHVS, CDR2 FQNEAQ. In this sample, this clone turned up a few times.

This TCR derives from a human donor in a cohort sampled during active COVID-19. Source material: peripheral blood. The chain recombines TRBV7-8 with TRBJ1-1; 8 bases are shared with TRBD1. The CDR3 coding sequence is TGTGCCAGCAGCACTTCACAGGGGGTGAACACTGAAGCTTTCTTT. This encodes CASSTSQGVNTEAFF.